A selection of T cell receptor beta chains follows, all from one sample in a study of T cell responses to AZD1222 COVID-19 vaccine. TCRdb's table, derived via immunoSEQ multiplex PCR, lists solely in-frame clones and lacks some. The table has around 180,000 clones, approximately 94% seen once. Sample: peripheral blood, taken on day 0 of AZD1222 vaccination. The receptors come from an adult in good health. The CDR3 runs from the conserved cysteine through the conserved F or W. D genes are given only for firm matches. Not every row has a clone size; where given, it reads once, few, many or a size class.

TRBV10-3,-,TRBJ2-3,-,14,TGTGCCATCAGCGCCAGGGGCGCGACAGATACGCAGTATTTT,CAISARGATDTQYF
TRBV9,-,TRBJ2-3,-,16,TGTGCCAGCAGCGAGTGGAATATCTTTTCCACAGATACGCAGTATTTT,CASSEWNIFSTDTQYF
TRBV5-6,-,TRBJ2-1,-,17,TGTGCCAGCAGCCTACTACAGGGAATGAGCTCCTACAATGAGCAGTTCTTC,CASSLLQGMSSYNEQFF
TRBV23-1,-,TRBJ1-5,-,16,TGCGCCAGCAGTCAATCCCGGGGCCTTAGCAATCAGCCCCAGCATTTT,CASSQSRGLSNQPQHF
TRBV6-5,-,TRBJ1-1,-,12,TGTGCCAGCAGGAAAGGGAGTACTGAAGCTTTCTTT,CASRKGSTEAFF
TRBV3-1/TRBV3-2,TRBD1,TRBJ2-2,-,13,TGTGCCAGCAGCCTACCCGGGACAGGGCAGCTGTTTTTT,CASSLPGTGQLFF
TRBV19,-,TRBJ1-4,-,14,TGTGCCAGTAGTATCCCTCCCCCGGAGGAAAAACTGTTTTTT,CASSIPPPEEKLFF
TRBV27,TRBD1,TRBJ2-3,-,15,TGTGCCAGCAGTTCGCCGGGACAGGGGGTTAATACGCAGTATTTT,CASSSPGQGVNTQYF
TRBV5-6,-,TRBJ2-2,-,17,TGTGCCAGCAGCCCCCCCGGACAGTTGATCAACACCGGGGAGCTGTTTTTT,CASSPPGQLINTGELFF
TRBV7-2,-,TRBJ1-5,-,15,TGTGCCAGCAGCTTAACAACAATGGGCAATCAGCCCCAGCATTTT,CASSLTTMGNQPQHF
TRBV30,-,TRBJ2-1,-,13,TGTGCCTGGAGTGTACTCCGGGCCAATGAGCAGTTCTTC,CAWSVLRANEQFF
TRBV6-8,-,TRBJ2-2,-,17,TGTGCCAGCAGCTCCCCGGACGTGCAGGGGTATACCGGGGAGCTGTTTTTT,CASSSPDVQGYTGELFF
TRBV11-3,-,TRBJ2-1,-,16,TGTGCCAGCAGTTCCTCCGGGACATCCCCCACCAATGAGCAGTTCTTC,CASSSSGTSPTNEQFF
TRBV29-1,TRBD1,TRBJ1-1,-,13,TGCAGCGTTGAACGGGACAGGAGCGCTGAAGCTTTCTTT,CSVERDRSAEAFF
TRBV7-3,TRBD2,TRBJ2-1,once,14,TGTGCCAGCAGCCTTAGCGGGAGCCTCAATGAGCAGTTCTTC,CASSLSGSLNEQFF
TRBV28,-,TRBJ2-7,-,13,TGTGCCAGCAGTTTACTAGGCACATACGAGCAGTACTTC,CASSLLGTYEQYF
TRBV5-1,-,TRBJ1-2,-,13,TGCGCCAGCAGCTTGGACGTTTCCTATGGCTACACCTTC,CASSLDVSYGYTF
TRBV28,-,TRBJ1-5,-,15,TGTGCCAGCACCATTTGGGACACCCGGAATCAGCCCCAGCATTTT,CASTIWDTRNQPQHF
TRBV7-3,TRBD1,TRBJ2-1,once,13,TGTGCCAGCAGCTCACAGGGGGCAGGTGAGCAGTTCTTC,CASSSQGAGEQFF
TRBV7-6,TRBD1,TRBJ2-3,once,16,TGTGCCAGCAGCTTATCCGGGACAGGGACCACAGATACGCAGTATTTT,CASSLSGTGTTDTQYF
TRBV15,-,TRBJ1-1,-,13,TGTGCCACCAGCAGAGGATTGAACACTGAAGCTTTCTTT,CATSRGLNTEAFF
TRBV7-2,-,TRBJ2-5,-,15,TGTGCCAGCAGCAGCGCGTCCCCGGGCCCAGAGACCCAGTACTTC,CASSSASPGPETQYF
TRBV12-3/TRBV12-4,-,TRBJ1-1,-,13,TGTGCCAGCAGCCTAAGTGGGGCCCCTGAAGCTTTCTTT,CASSLSGAPEAFF
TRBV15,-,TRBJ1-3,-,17,TGTGCCACCAGCAGAGAGAACCAGGGGCTTGGGGGAAACACCATATATTTT,CATSRENQGLGGNTIYF
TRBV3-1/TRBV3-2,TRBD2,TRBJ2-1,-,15,TGTGCCAGCAGCGGTAGCGGGAGGGTTCTCAATGAGCAGTTCTTC,CASSGSGRVLNEQFF
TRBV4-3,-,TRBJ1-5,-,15,TGCGCCAGCAGCCAAGATTTGGGGGCAGGTCAGCCCCAGCATTTT,CASSQDLGAGQPQHF
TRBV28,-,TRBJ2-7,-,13,TGTGCCAGCATGGGGGTGCCCACCTACGAGCAGTACTTC,CASMGVPTYEQYF
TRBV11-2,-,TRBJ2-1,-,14,TGTGCCAGCAGCTTGTTAAGCTCCTACAATGAGCAGTTCTTC,CASSLLSSYNEQFF
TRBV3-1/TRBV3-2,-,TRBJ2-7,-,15,TGTGCCAGCAGTTACAGGGTATCAGGGTCCTACGAGCAGTACTTC,CASSYRVSGSYEQYF
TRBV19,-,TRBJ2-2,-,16,TGTGCCAGTAGTACCTTACTAGCAGTGAACACCGGGGAGCTGTTTTTT,CASSTLLAVNTGELFF
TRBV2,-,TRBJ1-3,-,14,TGTGCCAGCACCCGGGGGGACTCTGGAAACACCATATATTTT,CASTRGDSGNTIYF